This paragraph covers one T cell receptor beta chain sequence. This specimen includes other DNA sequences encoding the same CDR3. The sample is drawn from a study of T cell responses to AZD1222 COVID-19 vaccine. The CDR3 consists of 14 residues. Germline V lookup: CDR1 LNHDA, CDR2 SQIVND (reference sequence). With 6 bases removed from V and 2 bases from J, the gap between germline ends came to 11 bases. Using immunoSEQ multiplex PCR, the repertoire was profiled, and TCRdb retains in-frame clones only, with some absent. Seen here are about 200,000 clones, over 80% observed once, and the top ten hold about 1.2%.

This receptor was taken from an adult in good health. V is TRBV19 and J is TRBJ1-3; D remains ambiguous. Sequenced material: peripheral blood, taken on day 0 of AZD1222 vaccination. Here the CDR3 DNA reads TGTGCCAGTAGCATCACGGGGACTGGAAACACCATATATTTT. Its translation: CASSITGTGNTIYF.